This T cell receptor beta chain was identified during a study of T cell changes during pregnancy in multiple sclerosis (dated by TCRdb to the late 2010s). For the wider study: The study examined how the T cell repertoire changed over the course of pregnancy in women with multiple sclerosis.

From its cysteine to its phenylalanine, the CDR3 spans 14 amino acids. Only the CDR3 part of the read is kept: 42 bases, read in frame from the first base. The V end loses 5 bases and the J end loses 5 bases, and a stretch of 13 bases separates them. The germline V gene (reference sequence) provides CDR1 LNHDA and CDR2 SQIVND. Receptor libraries were prepared by the immunoSEQ multiplex PCR assay. TCRdb provides this immuneACCESS table in a form limited to in-frame rearrangements. Some clones are lacking; in checked studies, under half of them reflect an unresolved V gene, and why the rest are absent is not known. This sample has about 23,000 clones in its table, and about 85% of those were observed once. About 7.6% of the sample rests with the top ten. In this sample, this clone turned up once. Its antigen specificity is not known. No per-base quality is available; no much larger clone lies one base away.

The sequence derives from a female donor with multiple sclerosis, enrolled in a pregnancy study. The sequence joins TRBV19 to TRBJ1-5, with the D gene call left open. The sequencing used CD8+ T cells from peripheral blood mononuclear cells, collected before pregnancy. The CDR3 amino acid sequence is: CASSSGGDYQPQHF. The DNA is TGTGCCAGTAGTTCGGGCGGGGATTATCAGCCCCAGCATTTT.